This T cell receptor (beta chain) was captured by sequencing in a study of CD8 T cells in ankylosing spondylitis. Germline V gives CDR1 MNHEY, CDR2 SMNVEV (reference sequence). CDR3 length equals 14 residues. Trimming removed 6 bases at V and 6 bases at J, with 12 bases between. TCRdb redid the calling of the 5' RACE reads with MiXCR, one entry per CDR3 protein. The sample records 31,000 or so distinct CDR3 sequences, under 40% being singletons. This clonotype was observed a handful of times. The sample taken for sequencing was synovial fluid, either unsorted or a sorted T cell fraction (not recorded which). This receptor was identified in a male donor with ankylosing spondylitis. The chain employs TRBV27 and TRBJ1-6; TRBD1 is a possible D gene (5 bases). CDR3 region: CASSLGGGNSPLHF. CDR3 DNA sequence: TGTGCCAGCAGCCTTGGGGGGGGTAATTCACCCCTCCACTTT.